This T cell receptor (beta chain) comes out of a study of T cell changes during pregnancy in multiple sclerosis. Sequencing used immunoSEQ multiplex PCR; TCRdb keeps in-frame clones, though not all of them. In the table there are tens of thousands of clones, 90% to 95% of which are singletons. V dropped 5 bases and J dropped 2; count of bases not matched to a gene: 3. This CDR3 is built from 15 residues. Per the germline V gene, CDR1 is SGHAT and CDR2 is FQNNGV. V usage is TRBV11-2 and J usage is TRBJ2-1; 10 bases map to TRBD2. This receptor was obtained from a female donor with multiple sclerosis, enrolled in a pregnancy study. This sample comprised CD4+ T cells from peripheral blood mononuclear cells, obtained in the second trimester of pregnancy. The CDR3 reads CASSILAGAYNEQFF. The CDR3 nucleotides read TGTGCCAGCAGCATTCTAGCGGGGGCCTACAATGAGCAGTTCTTC.